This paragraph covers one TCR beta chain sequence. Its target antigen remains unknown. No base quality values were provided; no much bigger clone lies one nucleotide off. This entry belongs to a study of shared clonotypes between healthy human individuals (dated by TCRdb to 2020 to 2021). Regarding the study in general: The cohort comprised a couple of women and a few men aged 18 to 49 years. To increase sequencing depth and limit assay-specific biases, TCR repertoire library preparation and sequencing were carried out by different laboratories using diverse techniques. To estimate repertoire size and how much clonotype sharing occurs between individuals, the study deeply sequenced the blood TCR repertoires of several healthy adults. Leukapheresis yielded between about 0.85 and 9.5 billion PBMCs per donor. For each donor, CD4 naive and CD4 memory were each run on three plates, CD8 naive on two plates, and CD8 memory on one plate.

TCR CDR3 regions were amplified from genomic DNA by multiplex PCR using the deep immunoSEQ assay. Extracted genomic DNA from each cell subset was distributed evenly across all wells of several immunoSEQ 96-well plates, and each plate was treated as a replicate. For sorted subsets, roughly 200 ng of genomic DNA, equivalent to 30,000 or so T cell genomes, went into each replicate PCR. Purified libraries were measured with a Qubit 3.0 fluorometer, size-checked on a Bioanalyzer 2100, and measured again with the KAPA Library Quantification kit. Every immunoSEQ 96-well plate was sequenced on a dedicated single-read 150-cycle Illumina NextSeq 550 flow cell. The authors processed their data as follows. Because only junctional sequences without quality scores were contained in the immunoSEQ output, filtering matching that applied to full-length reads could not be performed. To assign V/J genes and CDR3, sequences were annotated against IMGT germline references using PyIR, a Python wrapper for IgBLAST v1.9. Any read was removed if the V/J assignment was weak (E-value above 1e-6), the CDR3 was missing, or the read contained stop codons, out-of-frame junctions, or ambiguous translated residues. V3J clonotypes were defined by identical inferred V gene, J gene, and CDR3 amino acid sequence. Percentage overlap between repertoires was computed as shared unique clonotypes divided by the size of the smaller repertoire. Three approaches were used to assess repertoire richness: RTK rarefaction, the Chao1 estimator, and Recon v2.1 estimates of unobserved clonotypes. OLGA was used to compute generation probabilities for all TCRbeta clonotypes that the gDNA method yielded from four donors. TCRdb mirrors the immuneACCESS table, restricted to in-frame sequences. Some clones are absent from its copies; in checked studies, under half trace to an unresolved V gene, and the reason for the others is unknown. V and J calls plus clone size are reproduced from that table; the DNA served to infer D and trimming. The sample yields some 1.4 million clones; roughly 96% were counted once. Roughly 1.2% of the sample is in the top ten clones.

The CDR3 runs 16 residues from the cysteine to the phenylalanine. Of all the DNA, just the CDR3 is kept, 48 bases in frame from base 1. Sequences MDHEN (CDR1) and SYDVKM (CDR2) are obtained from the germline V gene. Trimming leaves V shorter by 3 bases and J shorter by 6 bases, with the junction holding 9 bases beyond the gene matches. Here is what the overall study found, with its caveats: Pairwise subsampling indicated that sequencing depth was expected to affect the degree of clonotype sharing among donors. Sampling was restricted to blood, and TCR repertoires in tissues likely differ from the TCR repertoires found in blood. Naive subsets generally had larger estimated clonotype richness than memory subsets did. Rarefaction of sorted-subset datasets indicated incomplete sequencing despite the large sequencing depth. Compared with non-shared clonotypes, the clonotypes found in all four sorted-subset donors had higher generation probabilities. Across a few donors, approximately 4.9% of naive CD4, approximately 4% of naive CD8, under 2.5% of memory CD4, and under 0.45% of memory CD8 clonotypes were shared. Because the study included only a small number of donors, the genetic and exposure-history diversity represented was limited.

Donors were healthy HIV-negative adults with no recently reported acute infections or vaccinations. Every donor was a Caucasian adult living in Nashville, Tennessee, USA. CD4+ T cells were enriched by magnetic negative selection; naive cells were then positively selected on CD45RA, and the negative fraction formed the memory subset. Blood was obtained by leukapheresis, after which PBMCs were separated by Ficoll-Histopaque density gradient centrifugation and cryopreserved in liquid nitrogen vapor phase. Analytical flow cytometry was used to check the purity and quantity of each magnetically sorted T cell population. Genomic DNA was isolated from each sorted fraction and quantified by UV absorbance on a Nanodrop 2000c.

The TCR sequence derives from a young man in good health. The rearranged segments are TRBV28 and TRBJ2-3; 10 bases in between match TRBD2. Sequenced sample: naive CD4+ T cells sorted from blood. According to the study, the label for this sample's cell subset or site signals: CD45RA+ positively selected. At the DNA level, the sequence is TGTGCCAGCAGTTTTTCTAGCGGGAGTGGGCTTGATACGCAGTATTTT. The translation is CASSFSSGSGLDTQYF.